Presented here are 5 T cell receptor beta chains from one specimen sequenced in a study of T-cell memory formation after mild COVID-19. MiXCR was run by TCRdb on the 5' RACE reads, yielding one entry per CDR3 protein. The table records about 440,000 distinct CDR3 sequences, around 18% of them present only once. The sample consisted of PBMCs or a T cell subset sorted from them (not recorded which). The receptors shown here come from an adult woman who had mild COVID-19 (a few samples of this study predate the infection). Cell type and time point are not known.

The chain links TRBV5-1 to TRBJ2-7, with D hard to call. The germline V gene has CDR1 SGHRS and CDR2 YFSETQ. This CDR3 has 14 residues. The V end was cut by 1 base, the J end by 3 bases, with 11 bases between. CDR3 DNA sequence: TGCGCCAGCAGCTTGACAGTCTCAAACTACGAGCAGTACTTC. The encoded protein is CASSLTVSNYEQYF.

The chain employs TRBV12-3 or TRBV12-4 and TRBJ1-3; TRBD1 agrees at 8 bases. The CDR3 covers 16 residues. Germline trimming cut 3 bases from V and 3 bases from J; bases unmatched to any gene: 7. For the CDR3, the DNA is TGTGCCAGCAGTTTCTTAACAGGGGGAAGTGGAAACACCATATATTTT. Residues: CASSFLTGGSGNTIYF.

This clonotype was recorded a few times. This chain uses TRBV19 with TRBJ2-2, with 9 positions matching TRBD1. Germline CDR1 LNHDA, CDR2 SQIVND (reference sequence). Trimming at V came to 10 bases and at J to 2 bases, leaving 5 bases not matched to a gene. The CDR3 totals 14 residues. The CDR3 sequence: CATGDRVNTGELFF. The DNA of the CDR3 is TGTGCCACCGGGGACAGGGTTAACACCGGGGAGCTGTTTTTT. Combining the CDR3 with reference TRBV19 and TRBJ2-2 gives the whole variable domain DGGITQSPKYLFRKEGQNVTLSCEQNLNHDAMYWYRQDPGQGLRLIYYSQIVNDFQKGDIAEGYSVSREKKESFPLTVTSAQKNPTAFYLCATGDRVNTGELFFGEGSRLTVL.

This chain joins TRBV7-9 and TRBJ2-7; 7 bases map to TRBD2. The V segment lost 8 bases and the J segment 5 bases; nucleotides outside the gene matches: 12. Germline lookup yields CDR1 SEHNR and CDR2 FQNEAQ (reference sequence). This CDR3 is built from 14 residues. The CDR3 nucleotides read TGTGCCAGCCGAGATTCCCGGGACTATCACGAGCAGTACTTC. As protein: CASRDSRDYHEQYF.

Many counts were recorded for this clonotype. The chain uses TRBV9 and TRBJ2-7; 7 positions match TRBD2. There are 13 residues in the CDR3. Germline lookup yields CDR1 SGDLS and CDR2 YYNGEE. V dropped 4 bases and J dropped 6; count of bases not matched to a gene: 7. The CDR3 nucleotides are TGTGCCAGCAGCTCTAGACTAGCTGGCGAGCAGTACTTC. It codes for CASSSRLAGEQYF.